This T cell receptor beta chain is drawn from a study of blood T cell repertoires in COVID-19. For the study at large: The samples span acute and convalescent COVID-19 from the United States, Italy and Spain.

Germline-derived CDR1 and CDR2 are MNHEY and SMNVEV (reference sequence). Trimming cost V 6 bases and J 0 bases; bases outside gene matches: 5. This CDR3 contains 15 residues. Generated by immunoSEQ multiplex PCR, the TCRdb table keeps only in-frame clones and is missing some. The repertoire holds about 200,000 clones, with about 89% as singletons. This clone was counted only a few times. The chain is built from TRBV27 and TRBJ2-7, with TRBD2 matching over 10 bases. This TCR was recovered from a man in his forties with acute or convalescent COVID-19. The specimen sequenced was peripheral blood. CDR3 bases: TGTGCCAGCAGCTGGACTAGCGGAAACTCCTACGAGCAGTACTTC. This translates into CASSWTSGNSYEQYF.